Given below is one T cell receptor beta chain in context. Its specificity is unknown. From the 5' RACE reads, TCRdb called clonotypes with MiXCR, one entry per CDR3 protein. This table has under 300,000 distinct CDR3 sequences, about 13% appearing once. The data were taken from a study of identical twins. Points from the study as a whole: For cord blood, abundant beta clonotypes had fewer insertions, unlike memory repertoires, which showed none. The models systematically underestimated how much out-of-frame TCR alpha was shared in monozygotic twins.

In addition, the sample was reused for a study of yellow fever vaccine responses in identical twins. From that report: Each twin's T cell response to the vaccine was reported to look partly convergent and partly personalized.

The TCR originated in a woman between 18 and 29 years old in good health. The specimen sequenced was memory (CD45RO+) T cells sorted from blood.

The CDR3 DNA is TGTGCCATGAGCCCTACGCTCCTCTCCTACAATGAGCAGTTCTTC. Its translation is CAMSPTLLSYNEQFF. V gene TRBV5-3 combines with J gene TRBJ2-1; D is unclear. TRBV5-3 is identified as an open reading frame with a role that is uncertain. The CDR3 has 15 residues. V was trimmed by 9 bases and J by 0 bases, leaving 16 bases between them.